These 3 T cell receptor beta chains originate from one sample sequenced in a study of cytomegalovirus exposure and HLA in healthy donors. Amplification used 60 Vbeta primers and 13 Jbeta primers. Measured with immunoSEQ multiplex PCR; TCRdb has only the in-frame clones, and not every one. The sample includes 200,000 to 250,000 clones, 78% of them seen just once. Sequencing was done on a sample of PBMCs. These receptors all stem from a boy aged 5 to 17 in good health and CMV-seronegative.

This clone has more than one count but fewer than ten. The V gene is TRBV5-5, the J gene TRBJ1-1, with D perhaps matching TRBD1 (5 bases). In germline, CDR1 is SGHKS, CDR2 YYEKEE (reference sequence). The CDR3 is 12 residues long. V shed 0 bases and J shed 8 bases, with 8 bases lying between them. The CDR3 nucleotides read TGTGCCAGCAGCTTGGAGGGGCGAGAAGCTTTCTTT. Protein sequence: CASSLEGREAFF.

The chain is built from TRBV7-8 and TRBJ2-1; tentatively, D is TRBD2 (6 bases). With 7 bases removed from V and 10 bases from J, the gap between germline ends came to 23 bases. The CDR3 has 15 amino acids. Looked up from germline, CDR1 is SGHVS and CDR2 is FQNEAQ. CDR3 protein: CASIPGVGGFYEQFF. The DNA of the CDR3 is TGTGCCAGCATCCCGGGTGTGGGGGGTTTTTACGAGCAGTTCTTC.

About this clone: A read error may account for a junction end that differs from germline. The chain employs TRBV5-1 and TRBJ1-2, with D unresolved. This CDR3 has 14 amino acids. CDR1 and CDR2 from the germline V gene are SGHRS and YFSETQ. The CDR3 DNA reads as TGCGCCAGCAGCTTGGATCCCTATAACTATGGCTACACTTTC. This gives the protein CASSLDPYNYGYTF.